One T cell receptor beta chain is described in this entry. Its antigen is unknown. The data derive from a study of T-cell memory formation after mild COVID-19. From the 5' RACE reads, TCRdb called clonotypes with MiXCR, one entry per CDR3 protein. Here the sample spans about 340,000 distinct CDR3 sequences, 10% to 15% being singletons. V gave up 5 bases and J gave up 6 bases, with 15 bases separating them. The CDR3 is 13 amino acids. Germline V lookup: CDR1 DFQATT, CDR2 SNEGSKA (reference sequence). General study findings and limits: Some SARS-CoV-2-responding clones were already detected in memory before infection. There was no confirmation that second-wave clones peaking on day 37 were SARS-CoV-2 specific.

The sequence derives from a young man who had mild COVID-19 (a few samples of this study predate the infection). Cell type and time point are not known. V usage is TRBV20-1 and J usage is TRBJ2-3; D unclear. The sequenced sample consisted of PBMCs or a T cell subset sorted from them (not recorded which). The CDR3 here is CSARMTRVDTQYF. The CDR3 region has the DNA TGCAGTGCTCGTATGACCCGAGTGGATACGCAGTATTTT.